The entry below describes one T cell receptor (beta chain). The antigen remains undetermined. The data were taken from a study of T cells in Graves' hyperthyroidism and ophthalmopathy. Findings of the study overall: Onset of ophthalmopathy came a median approximately 6.9 months after the model predicted it.

With 1 base clipped from V and 2 bases from J, the junction kept 6 bases outside the gene matches. The length of the CDR3 is 16 residues. Germline assignment: CDR1 SGHAT and CDR2 FQNNGV. Regions amplified from RNA transcripts were the TCR beta CDR3 regions. The primer set for the first-round RT-PCR of the TCR CDR3 was HTBI. In TCRdb, the multiplex PCR reads were re-called with MiXCR into one record per CDR3 protein. Of a few hundred thousand distinct CDR3 sequences in the sample, 15% to 18% are singletons; the top ten hold about 7%. This TCR was recovered from a woman under 40 with Graves' hyperthyroidism. The V gene is TRBV11-2, the J gene TRBJ2-7, with TRBD2 identical over 9 bases. The sample comprised blood. The DNA for the CDR3 is TGTGCCAGCAGCTTAGGGGTCAGCGGGGGGACCTACGAGCAGTACTTC. It is translated as CASSLGVSGGTYEQYF.